This section outlines one TCR beta chain sequence together with its context. Its target is unknown. V dropped 3 bases and J dropped 5 bases, with 11 bases sitting between them. The V gene's germline CDR1 is MNHEY and CDR2 SVGAGI. The CDR3 totals 15 residues. The treatment is: approximately 11-day PBMC culture with coronavirus spike peptide pools or control peptides (ViraFEST assay). Healthy vaccine recipients tested negative for nucleocapsid antibodies before and after vaccination, so had no prior SARS-CoV-2 infection. Cultures of PBMCs, roughly 2.1 million per well, were set up with around 9.7 IU/ml IL-2 and around 9.9 ug/ml peptide pools. The data stem from a study of vaccination and CD4 T cells after COVID-19. Across the whole study: Overlapping peptides covering the spike proteins of SARS-CoV-2, HCoV-NL63, HCoV-OC43 and HCoV-229E were added to stimulate cells.

Cultured CD4+ T cell DNA underwent sequencing with the Oncomine TCR Beta short-read assay. From the PCR reads, TCRdb called clonotypes with MiXCR, one entry per CDR3 protein. The top ten hold approximately 17% of the sample, which has around 20,000 distinct CDR3 sequences, 38% seen once. The chain recombines TRBV6-5 with TRBJ1-6; D gene uncertain. The receptor was derived from a human donor who received a COVID-19 vaccine. Specimen: CD4+ T cells from blood, cultured in vitro, collected before SARS-CoV-2 vaccination. The CDR3 reads CASSYRTADNSPLHF. The CDR3, as DNA: TGTGCCAGCAGTTATCGGACGGCTGATAATTCACCCCTCCACTTT.